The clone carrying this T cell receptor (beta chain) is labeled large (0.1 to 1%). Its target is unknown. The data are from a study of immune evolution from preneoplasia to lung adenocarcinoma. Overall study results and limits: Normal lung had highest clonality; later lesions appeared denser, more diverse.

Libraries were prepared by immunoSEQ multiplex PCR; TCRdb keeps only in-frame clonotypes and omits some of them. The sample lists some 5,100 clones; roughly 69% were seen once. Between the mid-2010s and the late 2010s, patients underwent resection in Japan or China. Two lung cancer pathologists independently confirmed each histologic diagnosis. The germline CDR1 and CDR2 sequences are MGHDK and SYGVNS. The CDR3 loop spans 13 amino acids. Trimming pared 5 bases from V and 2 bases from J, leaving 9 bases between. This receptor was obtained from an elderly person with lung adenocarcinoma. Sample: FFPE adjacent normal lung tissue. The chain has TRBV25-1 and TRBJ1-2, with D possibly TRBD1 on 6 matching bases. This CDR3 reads CASSPGTNYGYTF. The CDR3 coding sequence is TGTGCCAGCAGTCCCGGGACAAACTATGGCTACACCTTC.